These 28 T cell receptor beta chains came from one sample sequenced in a study of blood T cell repertoires in COVID-19. Libraries were prepared by immunoSEQ multiplex PCR; TCRdb keeps only in-frame clonotypes and omits some of them. The sample includes approximately 110,000 clones, 85% to 90% of them seen just once. Source material: peripheral blood. The receptors originated from a woman over 75 with acute or convalescent COVID-19.

This sequence joins TRBV6-5 and TRBJ1-2; D is perhaps TRBD1 (6 bases). Looked up from germline, CDR1 is MNHEY and CDR2 is SVGAGI. The CDR3 length is 14 residues. With 7 bases removed from V and 8 bases from J, the gap between germline ends came to 20 bases. CDR3: CASTNRDSLRGYTF. The CDR3 coding sequence is TGTGCCAGCACTAACAGGGATAGCTTAAGGGGCTACACCTTC.

The chain couples TRBV7-9 to TRBJ1-1; 8 bases agree with TRBD1. Germline trimming cut 5 bases from V and 0 bases from J; bases unmatched to any gene: 5. CDR1 SEHNR and CDR2 FQNEAQ come from the germline V gene (reference sequence). The length of the CDR3 is 15 residues. Written as DNA, the CDR3 is TGTGCCAGCAGCACCTTACAGGGGGTGAACACTGAAGCTTTCTTT. As protein: CASSTLQGVNTEAFF.

The chain employs TRBV10-1 and TRBJ2-7, with 11 bases that match TRBD1. Germline V gives CDR1 WNHNN, CDR2 SYGVQD (reference sequence). The CDR3 is 14 residues long. V shed 4 bases and J 3 bases; nucleotides not matched to a gene: 2. DNA for the CDR3: TGCGCCAGCAGTGTAGGGACAGGGGGCTACGAGCAGTACTTC. This translates into CASSVGTGGYEQYF.

This clone was detected a few times. The rearrangement joins TRBV3-1 (or the pseudogene TRBV3-2) to TRBJ1-3; TRBD1 matches at 11 bases. The CDR3 spans 16 residues. Germline CDR1 is LGHDT and CDR2 is YNNKEL (reference sequence). V dropped 3 bases and J dropped 0; count of bases not matched to a gene: 1. The chain's CDR3 is CASSHGTGGSGNTIYF. In DNA form, the CDR3 reads TGTGCCAGCAGCCACGGGACAGGGGGCTCTGGAAACACCATATATTTT.

The chain recombines TRBV7-9 with TRBJ1-1; 8 nucleotides match TRBD1. Unmatched junction bases numbered 8, after V lost 5 bases and J lost 3 bases. This CDR3 has 15 amino acids. CDR1 and CDR2 (germline): SEHNR, FQNEAQ (reference sequence). The CDR3 nucleotides read TGTGCCAGCAGCCGCCTGGACAGGGCTGACACTGAAGCTTTCTTT. Encoded protein: CASSRLDRADTEAFF. The variable domain in full, with the rest retrieved from reference TRBV7-9 and TRBJ1-1, is DTGVSQNPRHKITKRGQNVTFRCDPISEHNRLYWYRQTLGQGPEFLTYFQNEAQLEKSRLLSDRFSAERPKGSFSTLEIQRTEQGDSAMYLCASSRLDRADTEAFFGQGTRLTVV.

This clone was counted a few times. V is TRBV21-1 and J is TRBJ1-5. TRBV21-1 counts as a pseudogene. The length of the CDR3 is 17 residues. The CDR3: CASSKSGGSEANQPQHF. The CDR3 DNA follows: TGTGCCAGCAGCAAAAGCGGGGGCAGTGAAGCCAATCAGCCCCAGCATTTT.

The J gene is TRBJ1-1, the V gene TRBV5-5; TRBD1 matches 10 bases. V trimming: 0 bases; J trimming: 5 bases; junction bases outside the gene matches: 7. The CDR3 runs 16 residues. Germline V gene data show CDR1 as SGHKS and CDR2 as YYEKEE (reference sequence). In nucleotides, the CDR3 is TGTGCCAGCAGCTTGGATTTCGGACAGGGGGAAACTGAAGCTTTCTTT. Its protein product is CASSLDFGQGETEAFF.

This clone was seen a few times. The chain couples TRBV12-3 or TRBV12-4 to TRBJ1-4; perhaps TRBD1 as D (5 bases). With 3 bases removed from V and 8 bases from J, the gap between germline ends came to 10 bases. The CDR3 is made up of 13 amino acids. The CDR3 spells CASSLFRAEKLFF. CDR3 sequence (DNA): TGTGCCAGCAGTTTGTTCAGGGCCGAAAAACTGTTTTTT.

The V call is TRBV18, the J call TRBJ2-7; D is perhaps TRBD2 (5 bases). This CDR3 contains 15 residues. Germline V gene data show CDR1 as KGHSH and CDR2 as LQKENI. The ends were cut back, 3 bases at V and 5 bases at J, with 17 bases in the middle. CDR3 in DNA: TGTGCCAGCTCACCTCAGACTCCTGAGGGCCACGAGCAGTACTTC. It encodes CASSPQTPEGHEQYF. Complete variable domain (other parts from reference TRBV18 and TRBJ2-7): NAGVMQNPRHLVRRRGQEARLRCSPMKGHSHVYWYRQLPEEGLKFMVYLQKENIIDESGMPKERFSAEFPKEGPSILRIQQVVRGDSAAYFCASSPQTPEGHEQYFGPGTRLTVT.

This sequence joins TRBV18 and TRBJ2-1; TRBD2 is a possible D gene (5 bases). Trimming left V 2 bases short and J 1 base short, with 9 bases between. The length of the CDR3 is 15 residues. Looked up from germline, CDR1 is KGHSH and CDR2 is LQKENI. The CDR3 bases are TGTGCCAGCTCACCAACGCCGGGGTCCTACAATGAGCAGTTCTTC. This gives the protein CASSPTPGSYNEQFF. Looking up the rest from reference TRBV18 and TRBJ2-1 gives the full variable domain: NAGVMQNPRHLVRRRGQEARLRCSPMKGHSHVYWYRQLPEEGLKFMVYLQKENIIDESGMPKERFSAEFPKEGPSILRIQQVVRGDSAAYFCASSPTPGSYNEQFFGPGTRLTVL.

The J gene is TRBJ1-5, the V gene TRBV19; 9 bases match TRBD1. From germline, CDR1 is LNHDA and CDR2 SQIVND (reference sequence). J gave up 7 bases and V 7 bases, and 14 bases lay outside the gene matches. CDR3 size: 16 residues. The CDR3 nucleotides are TGTGCCAGTAAAGATATGCACAGGGGGCAGGCACAGCCCCAGCATTTT. It translates to CASKDMHRGQAQPQHF. Based on the CDR3 plus reference TRBV19 and TRBJ1-5, the full variable domain is DGGITQSPKYLFRKEGQNVTLSCEQNLNHDAMYWYRQDPGQGLRLIYYSQIVNDFQKGDIAEGYSVSREKKESFPLTVTSAQKNPTAFYLCASKDMHRGQAQPQHFGDGTRLSIL.

V is TRBV7-2 and J is TRBJ2-7, with a possible D match to TRBD2 (5 bases). Trimming took off 1 base at V and 3 bases at J, with 7 bases between the two ends. Germline values: CDR1 SGHTA, CDR2 FQGNSA. The CDR3 is 13 amino acids. The CDR3 coding sequence is TGTGCCAGCAGCTTAGTCGGGGTCTACGAGCAGTACTTC. Protein: CASSLVGVYEQYF. The variable domain in full, completed from reference TRBV7-2 and TRBJ2-7, reads GAGVSQSPSNKVTEKGKDVELRCDPISGHTALYWYRQSLGQGLEFLIYFQGNSAPDKSGLPSDRFSAERTGGSVSTLTIQRTQQEDSAVYLCASSLVGVYEQYFGPGTRLTVT.

The chain couples TRBV4-3 to TRBJ2-7, with D possibly being TRBD1 (5 bases). Trimming stripped 0 bases from V and 2 bases from J, with 14 bases between. Per the germline V gene, CDR1 is LGHNA and CDR2 is YSLEER. The CDR3 runs 16 residues. CDR3 nucleotide sequence: TGCGCCAGCAGCCAAGACCTGACAGTTCCGCCCTACGAGCAGTACTTC. As protein: CASSQDLTVPPYEQYF.

The rearrangement joins TRBV2 to TRBJ2-7; D perhaps matches TRBD2 (6 bases). V dropped 7 bases and J dropped 0 bases, with 19 bases sitting between them. This CDR3 contains 16 residues. Germline-derived CDR1 and CDR2 are SNHLY and FYNNEI. The CDR3 loop is CASIFGGDPSSYEQYF. DNA of the CDR3: TGTGCCAGCATCTTCGGGGGTGATCCGAGCTCCTACGAGCAGTACTTC.

V gene TRBV4-1 combines with J gene TRBJ2-3, with D unclear. The CDR3 spans 15 residues. Germline CDR1 and CDR2: MGHRA and YSYEKL. The V gene lost 1 base and the J gene lost 0 bases, with 8 bases spanning the gap. The DNA for the CDR3 is TGCGCCAGCAGCCAAGTTGGCACAAGCACAGATACGCAGTATTTT. Its translation: CASSQVGTSTDTQYF.

CDR3 in DNA: TGCGCCAGCAGCTTGGACACGAACAATGAGCAGTTCTTC. Protein sequence: CASSLDTNNEQFF. The chain recombines TRBV5-1 with TRBJ2-1; D is unclear. Trimming pared 0 bases from V and 5 bases from J, leaving 6 bases between. This CDR3 spans 13 amino acids. Germline V lookup: CDR1 SGHRS, CDR2 YFSETQ.

This clone appeared a single time. V and J are TRBV25-1 and TRBJ2-5; TRBD2 agrees at 7 bases. Looked up from germline, CDR1 is MGHDK and CDR2 is SYGVNS. The CDR3 contains 13 residues. J lost 10 bases, V lost 1 base, and 6 bases had no gene match. CDR3 bases: TGTGCCAGCAGTGAATCCCACCGGGGGGACCAGTACTTC. Translated, it gives CASSESHRGDQYF.

The V call is TRBV9, the J call TRBJ1-2, with a possible D match to TRBD1 (5 bases). The CDR3 covers 14 residues. CDR1 is SGDLS and CDR2 is YYNGEE in the germline V gene. V shed 5 bases and J shed 0 bases, with 11 bases lying between them. The CDR3 DNA is TGTGCCAGCAGACAGGTGGGCCCTAACTATGGCTACACCTTC. Translating gives CASRQVGPNYGYTF. The full variable domain, with the rest looked up from reference TRBV9 and TRBJ1-2, is DSGVTQTPKHLITATGQRVTLRCSPRSGDLSVYWYQQSLDQGLQFLIQYYNGEERAKGNILERFSAQQFPDLHSELNLSSLELGDSALYFCASRQVGPNYGYTFGSGTRLTVV.

This clone has a handful of counts. This chain connects TRBV2 to TRBJ2-2; possible D gene TRBD1, 6 bases. V lost 9 bases to trimming and J lost 0 bases, with 11 bases between them. This CDR3 region has 14 residues. Germline V lookup: CDR1 SNHLY, CDR2 FYNNEI. Here the CDR3 DNA reads TGTGCCAGTGGGGGCTTCGCGAACACCGGGGAGCTGTTTTTT. As protein: CASGGFANTGELFF.

There are a few counts of this clone. The CDR3 region is CASSYFSPLTGELFF. In DNA form, the CDR3 reads TGTGCCAGCAGTTACTTTTCTCCTCTCACCGGGGAGCTGTTTTTT. The chain links TRBV6-6 to TRBJ2-2; D gene ambiguous. V lost 1 base, J lost 4 bases, and 10 bases lay in between. CDR1 and CDR2 from the germline V gene are MNHNY and SVGAGI (reference sequence). This CDR3 contains 15 residues.

V and J are TRBV10-1 and TRBJ1-2; D not certain. Trimming stripped 6 bases from V and 0 bases from J, with 8 bases between. This CDR3 is 13 amino acids long. CDR1 is WNHNN, CDR2 SYGVQD, per germline (reference sequence). The CDR3: CASSPSTNYGYTF. For the CDR3, the DNA is TGCGCCAGCAGCCCTAGTACTAACTATGGCTACACCTTC.

The rearrangement uses TRBV21-1 and TRBJ1-1. TRBV21-1 is designated a pseudogene. This CDR3 has 16 amino acids. The CDR3 DNA reads as TGTGCCAGCAGCAAAAGGAGACCGAGAGTGAACACTGAAGCTTTCTTT. Its protein is CASSKRRPRVNTEAFF.

This clone is a singleton in its sample. The V call is TRBV27, the J call TRBJ1-1, with a possible D match to TRBD1 (6 bases). This CDR3 is 15 amino acids long. In germline, CDR1 is MNHEY, CDR2 SMNVEV (reference sequence). The V end lost 3 bases, the J end lost 0 bases, and 11 bases lay between the germline ends. Here the CDR3 DNA reads TGTGCCAGCAGTTTTAGGGGGTTTCTGAACACTGAAGCTTTCTTT. Its translation is CASSFRGFLNTEAFF.

The chain is built from TRBV4-1 and TRBJ2-1, with 11 bases matching TRBD2. The V gene end was trimmed by 4 bases and the J gene end by 10 bases; junction bases not matched to a gene: 3. CDR1 is MGHRA, CDR2 YSYEKL, per germline. The CDR3 consists of 13 residues. CDR3 coding DNA: TGCGCCAGCAGCCCTGGACTAGCGGGCGAGCAGTTCTTC. Its translation: CASSPGLAGEQFF.

This chain uses TRBV30 with TRBJ1-4; 8 nucleotides match TRBD1. The CDR3 is made up of 15 amino acids. Germline V lookup: CDR1 GTSNPN, CDR2 SVGIG (reference sequence). The V and J ends lost 5 bases and 8 bases, in that order; junction bases with no gene match: 13. The DNA of the CDR3 is TGTGCCTGGGTATCCTGGGCAGGGGGCTGGGAAAAACTGTTTTTT. Its translation is CAWVSWAGGWEKLFF.

V gene TRBV7-2 combines with J gene TRBJ1-6; D not certain. The CDR3 covers 17 residues. Germline CDR1 and CDR2: SGHTA and FQGNSA. Trimming took off 1 base at V and 5 bases at J, with 15 bases between the two ends. Here the CDR3 reads CASSLGSFIINNSPLHF. The CDR3 nucleotides read TGTGCCAGCAGCTTAGGGAGCTTCATAATTAATAATTCACCCCTCCACTTT.

J is TRBJ2-3 and V is TRBV4-3, with D hard to call. CDR1 and CDR2 from the germline V gene are LGHNA and YSLEER. Between the trimmed V and J ends, which lost 0 bases and 0 bases, there was a span of 4 bases. This CDR3 is built from 14 residues. This chain's CDR3 is CASSQETSTDTQYF. DNA for the CDR3: TGCGCCAGCAGCCAAGAGACTAGCACAGATACGCAGTATTTT.

This chain links TRBV27 with TRBJ1-2, with no clear D. CDR3 length: 14 amino acids. V gave up 3 bases and J gave up 5 bases, with 13 bases separating them. Germline values: CDR1 MNHEY, CDR2 SMNVEV (reference sequence). The CDR3 coding sequence is TGTGCCAGCAGTTTGAAGGGAGAGTGGTATGGCTACACCTTC. It translates to CASSLKGEWYGYTF.